This T cell receptor (beta chain) was retrieved from a study of PD-L1 blockade in urothelial cancer. Libraries were prepared by immunoSEQ multiplex PCR; TCRdb keeps only in-frame clonotypes and omits some of them. The data show some 30,000 clones, around 86% seen once. V lost 0 bases, J lost 2 bases, and 4 bases stayed unmatched. CDR1 is SGHTA, CDR2 FQGNSA, per germline. This CDR3 is 16 amino acids long. The rearrangement joins TRBV7-2 to TRBJ2-3, with TRBD2 matching 8 bases. The TCR sequence derives from a man between 45 and 60 years old with urothelial cancer. Sequencing used PBMCs, obtained around atezolizumab (anti-PD-L1) treatment. CDR3 coding DNA: TGTGCCAGCAGCTTAGCTTTAGCGGGGCTCACAGATACGCAGTATTTT. This encodes CASSLALAGLTDTQYF.